The clone carrying this T cell receptor beta chain was detected a few times. This sample is drawn from a study of cytomegalovirus exposure and HLA in healthy donors. The PCR used 60 Vbeta and 13 Jbeta primers. Some clones are missing from TCRdb's copy, which holds only in-frame ones; the method was immunoSEQ multiplex PCR. The sample lists more than 90,000 clones; 70% to 80% were seen once. Germline CDR1 is MNHEY and CDR2 is SVGAGI. This CDR3 comprises 16 residues. Trimming cost V 1 base and J 6 bases; bases outside gene matches: 6. Material for sequencing was PBMCs. The V call is TRBV6-5, the J call TRBJ2-1, with 10 bases that match TRBD2. The TCR was taken from a man aged 25 to 40 in good health and CMV-seronegative. This chain's CDR3 is CASSYLVAGGTNEQFF. The CDR3 DNA reads TGTGCCAGCAGTTACTTAGTAGCGGGAGGAACCAATGAGCAGTTCTTC.